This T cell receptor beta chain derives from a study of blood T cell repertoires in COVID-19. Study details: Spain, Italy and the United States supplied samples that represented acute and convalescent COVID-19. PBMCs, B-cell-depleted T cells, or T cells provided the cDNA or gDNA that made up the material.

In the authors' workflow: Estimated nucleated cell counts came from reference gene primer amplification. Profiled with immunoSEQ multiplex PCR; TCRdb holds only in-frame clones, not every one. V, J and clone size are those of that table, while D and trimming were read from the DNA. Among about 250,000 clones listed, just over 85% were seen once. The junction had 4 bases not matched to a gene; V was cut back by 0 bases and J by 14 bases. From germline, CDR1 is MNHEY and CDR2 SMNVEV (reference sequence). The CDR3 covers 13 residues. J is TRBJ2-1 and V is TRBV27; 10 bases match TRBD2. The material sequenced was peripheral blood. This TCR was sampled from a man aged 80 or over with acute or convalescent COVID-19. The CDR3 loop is CASSLSGTSDKFF. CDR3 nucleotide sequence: TGTGCCAGCAGTTTATCAGGGACTAGCGATAAGTTCTTC.